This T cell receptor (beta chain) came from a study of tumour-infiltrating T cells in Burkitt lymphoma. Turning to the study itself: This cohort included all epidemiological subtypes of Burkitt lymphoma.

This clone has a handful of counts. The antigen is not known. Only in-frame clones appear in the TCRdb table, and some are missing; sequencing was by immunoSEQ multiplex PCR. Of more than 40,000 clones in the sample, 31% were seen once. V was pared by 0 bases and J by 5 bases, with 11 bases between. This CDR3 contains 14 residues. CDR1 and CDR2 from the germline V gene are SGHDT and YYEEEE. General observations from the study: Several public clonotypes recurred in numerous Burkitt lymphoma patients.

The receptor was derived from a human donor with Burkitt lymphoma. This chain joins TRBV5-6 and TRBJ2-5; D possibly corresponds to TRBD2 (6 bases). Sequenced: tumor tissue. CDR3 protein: CASSLGDFMETQYF. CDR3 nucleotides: TGTGCCAGCAGCTTGGGGGACTTCATGGAGACCCAGTACTTC.